This T cell receptor (beta chain) was recorded in a study of blood T cell repertoires in COVID-19. Study information: COVID-19 samples collected from the United States, Italy and Spain covered acute and convalescent phases. Sources were T cells, B-cell-depleted T cells, or PBMCs; the material itself was cDNA or gDNA.

Original processing methods: Amplifying reference gene primers gave estimates of nucleated cell counts. Clones were sequenced by immunoSEQ multiplex PCR, and TCRdb holds only the in-frame ones, with some missing. V and J calls and clone size are copied from that table; D and trimming were computed from the DNA. The sample includes 91,000 or so clones, under 95% seen only once; the top ten take 3% to 4%. Germline CDR1 and CDR2: PRHDT and FYEKMQ (reference sequence). The V gene end was trimmed by 3 bases and the J gene end by 8 bases; junction bases not matched to a gene: 9. This CDR3 has 15 residues. The chain uses TRBV13 and TRBJ2-1; 8 bases map to TRBD1. The receptor was derived from a woman between 50 and 59 years old in a cohort sampled during active COVID-19. Sequenced input: peripheral blood. CDR3 sequence (DNA): TGTGCCAGCAGCTTGAGACAGGGGACAAGGGATGAGCAGTTCTTC. Its translation is CASSLRQGTRDEQFF.